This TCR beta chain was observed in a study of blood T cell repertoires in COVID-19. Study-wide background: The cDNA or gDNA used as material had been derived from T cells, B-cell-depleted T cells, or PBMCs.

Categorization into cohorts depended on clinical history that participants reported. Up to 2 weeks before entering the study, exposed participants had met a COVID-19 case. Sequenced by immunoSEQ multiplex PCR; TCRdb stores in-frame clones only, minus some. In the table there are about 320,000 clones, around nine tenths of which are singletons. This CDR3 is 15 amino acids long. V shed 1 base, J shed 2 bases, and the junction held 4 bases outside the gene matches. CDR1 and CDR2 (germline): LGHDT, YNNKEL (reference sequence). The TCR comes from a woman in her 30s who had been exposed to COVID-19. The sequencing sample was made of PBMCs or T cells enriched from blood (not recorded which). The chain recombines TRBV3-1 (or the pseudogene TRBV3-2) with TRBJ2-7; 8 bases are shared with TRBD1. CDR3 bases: TGTGCCAGCAGCCAAGGCGACAGGGGACCCTACGAGCAGTACTTC. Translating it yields CASSQGDRGPYEQYF.